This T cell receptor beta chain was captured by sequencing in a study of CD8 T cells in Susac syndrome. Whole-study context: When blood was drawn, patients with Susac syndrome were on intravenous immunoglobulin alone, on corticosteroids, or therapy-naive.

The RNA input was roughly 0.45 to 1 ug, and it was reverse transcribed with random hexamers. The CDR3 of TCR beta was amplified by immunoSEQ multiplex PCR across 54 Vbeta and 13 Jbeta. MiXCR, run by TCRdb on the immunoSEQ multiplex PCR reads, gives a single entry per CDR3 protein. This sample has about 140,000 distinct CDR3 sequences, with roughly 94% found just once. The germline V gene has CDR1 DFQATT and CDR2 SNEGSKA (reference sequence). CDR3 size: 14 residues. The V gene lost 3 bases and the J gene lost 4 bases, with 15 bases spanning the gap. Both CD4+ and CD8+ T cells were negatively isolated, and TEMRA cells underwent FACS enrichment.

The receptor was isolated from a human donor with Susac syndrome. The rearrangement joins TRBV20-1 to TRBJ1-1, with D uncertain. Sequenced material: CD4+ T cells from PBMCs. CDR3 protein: CSASRNPQVTEAFF. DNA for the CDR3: TGCAGTGCTAGCAGAAACCCGCAGGTCACTGAAGCTTTCTTT.